The clone carrying this T cell receptor beta chain was seen only a few times. Its antigen is as yet unknown. V was clipped by 8 bases and J by 0 bases, with 8 bases between them. CDR1 SNHLY and CDR2 FYNNEI come from the germline V gene. The CDR3 has 14 residues. Reverse transcribing all isolated RNA meant expressed TCRB transcripts were sequenced. Around 3.9 million reads on average were seen across naive, central memory and regulatory T cell samples. The data were produced by immunoSEQ multiplex PCR, yet TCRdb's version contains in-frame clones alone and is incomplete. The sample shows more than 300,000 clones, roughly 8% of them seen only once. The data derive from a study of beta chain features in type 1 diabetes. The study, taken as a whole, reports: High-TCR-expressing cells could be over-represented by cDNA sequencing. There was a moderate but significant shortening of TCRB CDR3s in all four CD4+ subsets of Type 1 diabetes patients.

The receptor comes from a young woman in good health. V usage is TRBV2 and J usage is TRBJ2-6, with unresolved D. Sequencing was done on a sample of central memory CD4+ T cells from blood. This CDR3 reads CASSPVSGANVLTF. The CDR3 coding sequence is TGTGCCAGCTCTCCCGTCTCTGGGGCCAACGTCCTGACTTTC.